This TCR beta chain stems from a study of CD4 T cells in relation to SARS-CoV-2 and coronaviruses. Across the study: Controls used an HIV-1 Nef peptide pool or no peptide.

Comment on this clone: Antigen specificity is unknown.

Before the COVID-19 pandemic, during about 2011-2019, CD4+ T cells were taken from unexposed donors. The cells were cultured for about 10 days before CD4+ T cells were isolated. Data came from immunoSEQ multiplex PCR; TCRdb stores just in-frame clones and leaves some out. The repertoire includes more than 25,000 clones, about three quarters of them detected once, and more than 9% sits in the top ten. The CDR3 runs to 13 residues. Trimming shortened V by 2 bases and J by 0 bases, and 4 bases separated the two germline ends. Germline V gives CDR1 MNHEY, CDR2 SMNVEV (reference sequence). Overall study findings and caveats: No donor gave both pre-pandemic and post-infection samples.

Sequencing used CD4+ T cells from PBMCs, cultured in vitro. The TCR originated in a human donor in good health. This chain connects TRBV27 to TRBJ2-5, with unresolved D. The chain's CDR3 is CASSLEYQETQYF. As DNA, the CDR3 is TGTGCCAGCAGTTTAGAGTACCAAGAGACCCAGTACTTC.